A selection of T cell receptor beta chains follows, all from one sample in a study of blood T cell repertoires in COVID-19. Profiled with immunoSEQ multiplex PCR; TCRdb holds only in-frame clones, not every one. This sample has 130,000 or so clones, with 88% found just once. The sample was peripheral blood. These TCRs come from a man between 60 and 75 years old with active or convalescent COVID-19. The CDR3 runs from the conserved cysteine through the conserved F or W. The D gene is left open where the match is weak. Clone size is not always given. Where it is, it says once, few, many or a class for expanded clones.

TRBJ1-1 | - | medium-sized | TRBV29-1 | TGCAGCGTTCTACCAGGCTGGACTGAAGCTTTCTTT | CSVLPGWTEAFF
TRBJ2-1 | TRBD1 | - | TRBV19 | TGTGCCAGTAGTGTCAACTGGGACAGATACAATGAGCAGTTCTTC | CASSVNWDRYNEQFF
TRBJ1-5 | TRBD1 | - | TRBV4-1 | TGCGCCAGCAGCCAAGAAGGGACAGGGAATGAGCCCCAGCATTTT | CASSQEGTGNEPQHF
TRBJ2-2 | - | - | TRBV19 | TGTGCCAGTAGTACCGGACAGCAGAACACCGGGGAGCTGTTTTTT | CASSTGQQNTGELFF
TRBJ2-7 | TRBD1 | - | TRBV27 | TGTGCCAGCAGCTTCCGGGACAGCTACGAGCAGTACTTC | CASSFRDSYEQYF
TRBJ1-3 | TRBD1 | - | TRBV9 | TGTGCCAGCAGCGCTGGGACAGGGAGCGCTGGAAACACCATATATTTT | CASSAGTGSAGNTIYF
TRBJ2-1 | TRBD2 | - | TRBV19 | TGTGCCAGTAGTATGACTAGCGGGAGGGCCGGTGAGCAGTTCTTC | CASSMTSGRAGEQFF
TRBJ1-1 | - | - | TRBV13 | TGTGCCAGCAGCTTAGGGCAGGGTGACACTGAAGCTTTCTTT | CASSLGQGDTEAFF
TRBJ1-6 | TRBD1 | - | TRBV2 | TGTGCCAGCCGTACACAGGGGTATAATTCACCCCTCCACTTT | CASRTQGYNSPLHF
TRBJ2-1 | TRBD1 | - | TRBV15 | TGTGCCACCAGCAGAAGGGGACAGGGTGGGGGTGAGCAGTTCTTC | CATSRRGQGGGEQFF
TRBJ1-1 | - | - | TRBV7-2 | TGTGCCAGCAGCTTAGAGCCAGGGAGGATGAACACTGAAGCTTTCTTT | CASSLEPGRMNTEAFF
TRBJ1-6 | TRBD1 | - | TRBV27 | TGTGCCAGCAGTCCGCGGGGACAGGGGGTCAGAACCCTCCACTTT | CASSPRGQGVRTLHF
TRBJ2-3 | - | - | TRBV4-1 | TGCGCCAGCAGCCCCCCTCTTTTGCGGTACGAGGCAGATACGCAGTATTTT | CASSPPLLRYEADTQYF
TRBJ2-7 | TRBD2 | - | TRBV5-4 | TGTGCCAGCAGCCCGGGACTAGCGGGAGGGACCTACGAGCAGTACTTC | CASSPGLAGGTYEQYF
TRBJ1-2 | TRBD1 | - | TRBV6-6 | TGTGCCAGCAGTACGGGACAGTGGGGCTACACCTTC | CASSTGQWGYTF
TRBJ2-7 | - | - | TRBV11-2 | TGTGCCAGCAGCTTAGTGGGGGGTCCCTACGAGCAGTACTTC | CASSLVGGPYEQYF
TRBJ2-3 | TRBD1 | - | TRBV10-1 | TGCGCCAGCAGTGAACCCGGACAGGGAACTAGCACAGATACGCAGTATTTT | CASSEPGQGTSTDTQYF
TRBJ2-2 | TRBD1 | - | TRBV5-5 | TGTGCCAGCAGCTGGCGACAGGGCGAAACCGGGGAGCTGTTTTTT | CASSWRQGETGELFF
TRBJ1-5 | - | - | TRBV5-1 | TGCGCCAGCAGCTTGGTAGGGGGTAGCAATCAGCCCCAGCATTTT | CASSLVGGSNQPQHF
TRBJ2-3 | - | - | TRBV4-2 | TGTGCCAGCAGCCAAGTCACTACCTCTAGCACAGATACGCAGTATTTT | CASSQVTTSSTDTQYF
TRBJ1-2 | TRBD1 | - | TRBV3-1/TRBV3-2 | TGTGCCAGCAGCCACCCACAGGGGAACTATGGCTACACCTTC | CASSHPQGNYGYTF
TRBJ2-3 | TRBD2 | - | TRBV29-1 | TGCAGCGGCGGTGGCTTAGCGGGTGGACGCGCAGATACGCAGTATTTT | CSGGGLAGGRADTQYF
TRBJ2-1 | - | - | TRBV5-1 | TGCGCCAGCAGCCAAGCGGACCAGCGGGCCCTCTACAATGAGCAGTTCTTC | CASSQADQRALYNEQFF
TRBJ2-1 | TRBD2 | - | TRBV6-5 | TGTGCCAGCAGACGGAGCGGGGGTTTCTACAATGAGCAGTTCTTC | CASRRSGGFYNEQFF
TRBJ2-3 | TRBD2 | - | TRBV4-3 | TGCGCCAGCAGCCAAGCTCCTAGCGGGAGTGCAGATACGCAGTATTTT | CASSQAPSGSADTQYF
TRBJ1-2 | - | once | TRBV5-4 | TGTGCCAGCAGCTTGGACAGGGACTATGGCTACACCTTC | CASSLDRDYGYTF
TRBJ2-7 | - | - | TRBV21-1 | TGTGCCAGCAGCGATGGGGCGGGACAGAATCCCTACGAGCAGTACTTC | CASSDGAGQNPYEQYF
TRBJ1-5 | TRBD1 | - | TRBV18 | TGTGCCAGCTCATCGGACAGGGCGGGAAGAGGCAATCAGCCCCAGCATTTT | CASSSDRAGRGNQPQHF
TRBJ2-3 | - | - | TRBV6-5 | TGTGCCAGCAGTTACCGGGGGGCGGCAGATACGCAGTATTTT | CASSYRGAADTQYF
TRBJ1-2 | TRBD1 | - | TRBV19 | TGTGCCACCGGACAGGGAAATGGCTACACCTTC | CATGQGNGYTF
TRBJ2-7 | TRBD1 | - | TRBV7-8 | TGTGCCAGCAGCTTAAATACAGGGACAGTCAAGTACTTC | CASSLNTGTVKYF
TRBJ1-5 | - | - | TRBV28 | TGTGCCAGCAGTCCAGGGGTTCATCAGCCCCAGCATTTT | CASSPGVHQPQHF
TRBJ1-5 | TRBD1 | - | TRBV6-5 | TGTGCCAGCAGTCCGGACAGGACGGGTAATCAGCCCCAGCATTTT | CASSPDRTGNQPQHF
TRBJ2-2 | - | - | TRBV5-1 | TGCGCCAGCAGCTGGACAGCCACGAACACCGGGGAGCTGTTTTTT | CASSWTATNTGELFF
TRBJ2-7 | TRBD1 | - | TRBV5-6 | TGTGCCAGCAGCTTGGGGACAGGAACCTACGAGCAGTACTTC | CASSLGTGTYEQYF
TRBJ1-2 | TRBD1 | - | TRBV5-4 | TGTGCCAGCAGCCCCGAGACAGGGCTCAACTATGGCTACACCTTC | CASSPETGLNYGYTF
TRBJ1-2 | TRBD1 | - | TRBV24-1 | TGTGCCACCAGTGACTCGACAGGGGGCGGCTATGGCTACACCTTC | CATSDSTGGGYGYTF
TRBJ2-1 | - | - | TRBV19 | TGTGCCAGTAGTAGTGCGCGAATCAATGAGCAGTTCTTC | CASSSARINEQFF
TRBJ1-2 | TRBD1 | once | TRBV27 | TGTGCCAGCAGTCCAACAGGGGGCGCAAGGGGCTACACCTTC | CASSPTGGARGYTF
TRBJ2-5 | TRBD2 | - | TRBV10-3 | TGTGCCATCAGTGAGGGGACTAGCGGGAGCAGTAGGGAGACCCAGTACTTC | CAISEGTSGSSRETQYF
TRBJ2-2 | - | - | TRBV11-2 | TGTGCCAGCAGCTGGCAACAGGGGAACACCGGGGAGCTGTTTTTT | CASSWQQGNTGELFF
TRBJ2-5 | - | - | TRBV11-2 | TGTGCCAGCAGCGCCTTACGGGGTAGGCAGACCCAGTACTTC | CASSALRGRQTQYF
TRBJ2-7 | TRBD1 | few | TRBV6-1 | TGTGCCAGCAGTGAAGGGACAGGGGGACCCTACGAGCAGTACTTC | CASSEGTGGPYEQYF
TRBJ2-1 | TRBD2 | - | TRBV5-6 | TGTGCCAGCAGCTTCCGCGGGAGCTCCTACAATGAGCAGTTCTTC | CASSFRGSSYNEQFF
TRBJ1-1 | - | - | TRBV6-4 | TGTGCCAGCAGTCTCAGGGCGAACACTGAAGCTTTCTTT | CASSLRANTEAFF
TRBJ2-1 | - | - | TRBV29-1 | TGCAGCGTTGCTTTGGCCAATGAGCAGTTCTTC | CSVALANEQFF
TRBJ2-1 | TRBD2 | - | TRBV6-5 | TGTGCCAGCAGCTCGATAACTAGCGGGGGCAATGAGCAGTTCTTC | CASSSITSGGNEQFF
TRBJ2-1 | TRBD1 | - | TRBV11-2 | TGTGCCAGCAGCTTAGGGGGCAGGGGGCGCTTGAATGAGCAGTTCTTC | CASSLGGRGRLNEQFF
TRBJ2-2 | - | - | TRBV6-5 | TGTGCCAGCAGTTACTCGACGGGGAGCACCGGGGAGCTGTTTTTT | CASSYSTGSTGELFF
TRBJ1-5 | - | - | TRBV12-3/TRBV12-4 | TGTGCCAGCAGTTTGCTGACTAAGCAGCCCCAGCATTTT | CASSLLTKQPQHF
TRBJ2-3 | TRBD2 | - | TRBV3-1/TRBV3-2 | TGTGCCAGCAGCCAAGAGTCCCCCGGGGGACTAGCGGGTTCCACAGATACGCAGTATTTT | CASSQESPGGLAGSTDTQYF
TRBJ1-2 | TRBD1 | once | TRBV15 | TGTGCCACCAGCAGAGAGATTACAGGGGTTGATGGCTACACCTTC | CATSREITGVDGYTF
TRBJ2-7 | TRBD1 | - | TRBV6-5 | TGTGCCAGCAGTTACCGGGACAGAGTCTACGAGCAGTACTTC | CASSYRDRVYEQYF